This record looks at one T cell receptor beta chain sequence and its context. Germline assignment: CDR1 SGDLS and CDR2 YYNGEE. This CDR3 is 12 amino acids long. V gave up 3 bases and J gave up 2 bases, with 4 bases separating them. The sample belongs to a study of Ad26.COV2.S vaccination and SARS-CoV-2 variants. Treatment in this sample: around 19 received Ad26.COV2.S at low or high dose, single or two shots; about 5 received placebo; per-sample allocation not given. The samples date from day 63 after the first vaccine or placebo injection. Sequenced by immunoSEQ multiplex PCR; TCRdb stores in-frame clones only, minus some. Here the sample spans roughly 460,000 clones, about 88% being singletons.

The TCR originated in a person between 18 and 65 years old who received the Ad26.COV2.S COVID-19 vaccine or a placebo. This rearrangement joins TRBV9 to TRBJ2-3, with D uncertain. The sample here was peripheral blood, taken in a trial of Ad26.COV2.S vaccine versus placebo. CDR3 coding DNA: TGTGCCAGCAGCGCCTACACAGATACGCAGTATTTT. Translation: CASSAYTDTQYF.